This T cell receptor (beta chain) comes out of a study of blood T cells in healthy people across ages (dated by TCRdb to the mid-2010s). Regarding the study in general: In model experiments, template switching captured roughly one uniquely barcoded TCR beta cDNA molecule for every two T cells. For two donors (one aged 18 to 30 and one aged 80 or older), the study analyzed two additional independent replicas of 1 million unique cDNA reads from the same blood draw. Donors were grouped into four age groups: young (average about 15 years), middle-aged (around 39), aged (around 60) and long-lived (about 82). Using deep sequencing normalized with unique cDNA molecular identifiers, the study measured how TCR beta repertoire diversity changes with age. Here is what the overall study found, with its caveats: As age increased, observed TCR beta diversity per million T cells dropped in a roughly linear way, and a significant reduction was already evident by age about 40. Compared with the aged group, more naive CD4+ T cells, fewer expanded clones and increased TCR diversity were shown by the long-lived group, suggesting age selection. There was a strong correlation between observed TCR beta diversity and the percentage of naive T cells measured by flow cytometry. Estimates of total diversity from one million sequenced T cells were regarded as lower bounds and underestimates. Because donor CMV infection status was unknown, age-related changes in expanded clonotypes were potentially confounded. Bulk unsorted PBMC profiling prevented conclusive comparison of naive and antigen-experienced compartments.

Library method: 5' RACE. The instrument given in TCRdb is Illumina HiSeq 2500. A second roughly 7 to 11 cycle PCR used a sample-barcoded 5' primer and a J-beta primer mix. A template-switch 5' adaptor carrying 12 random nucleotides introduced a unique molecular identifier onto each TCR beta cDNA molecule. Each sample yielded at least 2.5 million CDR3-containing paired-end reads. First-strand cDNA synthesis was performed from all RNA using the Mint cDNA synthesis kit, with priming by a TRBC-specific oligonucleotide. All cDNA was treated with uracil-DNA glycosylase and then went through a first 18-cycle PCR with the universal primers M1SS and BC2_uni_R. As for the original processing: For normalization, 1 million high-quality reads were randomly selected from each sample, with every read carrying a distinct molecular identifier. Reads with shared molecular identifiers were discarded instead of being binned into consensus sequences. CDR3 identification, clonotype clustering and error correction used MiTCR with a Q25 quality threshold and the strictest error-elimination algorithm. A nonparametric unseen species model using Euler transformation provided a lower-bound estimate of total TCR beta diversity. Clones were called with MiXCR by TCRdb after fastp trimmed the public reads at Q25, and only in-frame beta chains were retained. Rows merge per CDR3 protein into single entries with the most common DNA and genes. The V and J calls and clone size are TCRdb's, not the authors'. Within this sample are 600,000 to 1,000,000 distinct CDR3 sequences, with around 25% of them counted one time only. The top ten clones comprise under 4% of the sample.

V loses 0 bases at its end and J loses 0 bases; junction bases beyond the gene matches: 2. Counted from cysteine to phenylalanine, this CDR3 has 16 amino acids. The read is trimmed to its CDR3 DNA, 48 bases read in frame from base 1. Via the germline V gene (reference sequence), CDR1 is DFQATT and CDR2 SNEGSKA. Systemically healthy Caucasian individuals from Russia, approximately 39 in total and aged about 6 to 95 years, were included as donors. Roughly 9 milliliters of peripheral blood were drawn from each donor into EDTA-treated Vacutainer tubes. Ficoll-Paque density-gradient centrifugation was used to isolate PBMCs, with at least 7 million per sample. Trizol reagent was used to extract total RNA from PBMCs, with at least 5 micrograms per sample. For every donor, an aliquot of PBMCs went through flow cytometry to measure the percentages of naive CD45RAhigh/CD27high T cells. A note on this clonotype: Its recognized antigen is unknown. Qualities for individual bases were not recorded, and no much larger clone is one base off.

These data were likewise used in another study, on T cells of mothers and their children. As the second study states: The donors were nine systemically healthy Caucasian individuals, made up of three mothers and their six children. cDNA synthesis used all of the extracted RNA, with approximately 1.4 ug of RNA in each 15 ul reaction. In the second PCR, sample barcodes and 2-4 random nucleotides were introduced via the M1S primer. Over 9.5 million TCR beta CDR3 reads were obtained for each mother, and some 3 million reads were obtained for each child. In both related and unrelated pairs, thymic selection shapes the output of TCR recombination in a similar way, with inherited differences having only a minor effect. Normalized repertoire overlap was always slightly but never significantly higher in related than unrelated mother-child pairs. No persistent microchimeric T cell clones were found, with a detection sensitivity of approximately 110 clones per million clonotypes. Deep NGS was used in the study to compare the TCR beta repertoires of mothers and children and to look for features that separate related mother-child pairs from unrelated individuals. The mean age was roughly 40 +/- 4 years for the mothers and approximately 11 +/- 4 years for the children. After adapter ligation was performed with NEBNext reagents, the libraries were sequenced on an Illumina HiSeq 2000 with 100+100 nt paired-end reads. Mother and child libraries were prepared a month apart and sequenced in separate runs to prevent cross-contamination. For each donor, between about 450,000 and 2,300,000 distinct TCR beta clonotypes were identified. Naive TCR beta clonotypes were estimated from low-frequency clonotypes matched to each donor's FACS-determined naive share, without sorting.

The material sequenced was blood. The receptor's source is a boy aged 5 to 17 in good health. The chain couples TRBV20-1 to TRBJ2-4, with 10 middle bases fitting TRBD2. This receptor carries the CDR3 CSARDPSGGAKNIQYF. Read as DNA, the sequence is TGCAGTGCTAGAGACCCTAGCGGGGGAGCCAAAAACATTCAGTACTTC.